The clone carrying this T cell receptor (beta chain) came up once. The entry originates in a study of blood T cells in healthy people across ages. The use of a sample-barcoded 5' primer and a J-beta primer mix characterized a second PCR of about 7 to 12 cycles. TCRdb ran MiXCR on the 5' RACE reads and lists one entry per CDR3 protein. Of about 730,000 distinct CDR3 sequences listed, more than 40% are singletons. Input material: blood. This TCR was recovered from a woman aged 55-70 years in good health.

CDR3 DNA: TGTGCCAGCATCTCCATTTCCCGGGGCGGAGATGAGCAGTTCTTC. Translated: CASISISRGGDEQFF. The chain combines TRBV6-2 or TRBV6-3 with TRBJ2-1, with D possibly being TRBD1 or TRBD2 (5 bases each). This CDR3 comprises 15 residues. In germline, CDR1 is MNHEY, CDR2 SVGEGT. Trimming shortened V by 7 bases and J by 8 bases, and 21 bases separated the two germline ends.